Each of the 20 T cell receptor beta chains below was sequenced from the same sample in a study of T-cell reconstitution after alpha-beta-depleted transplantation in children. Unique molecular identifiers featured in how the TCRbeta library was prepared. MiXCR, applied by TCRdb to the PCR reads, yields one record per CDR3 protein. The sample yields roughly 610,000 distinct CDR3 sequences, over 9.5% seen once. The sample here was PBMCs from the stem cell graft donor, taken from the stem cell graft. These receptors came from a human donor who donated a stem cell graft to a child with acute myeloid leukemia.

V is TRBV29-1 and J is TRBJ2-1; the match to TRBD1 covers 9 bases. CDR3 length: 13 residues. J was trimmed by 5 bases and V by 8 bases; bases with no gene match: 7. Germline CDR1 SQVTM, CDR2 ANQGSEA. The CDR3 DNA follows: TGCAGCTCATCCGGGACAGGGAACAATGAGCAGTTCTTC. It specifies CSSSGTGNNEQFF.

This rearrangement joins TRBV6-2 or TRBV6-3 to TRBJ2-1, with TRBD2 identical over 13 bases. V dropped 6 bases and J dropped 2; count of bases not matched to a gene: 7. CDR3 length: 17 residues. Looked up from germline, CDR1 is MNHEY and CDR2 is SVGEGT. This CDR3 is CASSPTSGRTPYNEQFF. CDR3 nucleotides: TGTGCCAGCAGCCCGACTAGCGGGAGGACCCCCTACAATGAGCAGTTCTTC.

This clonotype was observed at least ten times. CDR3 nucleotides: TGTGCCAGCAGCTTAGCCTCTGGGAGGGGATGGACAGATACGCAGTATTTT. Translating it yields CASSLASGRGWTDTQYF. The chain links TRBV7-2 to TRBJ2-3, with 7 bases matching TRBD2. In germline, CDR1 is SGHTA, CDR2 FQGNSA. This CDR3 has 17 amino acids. V was clipped by 0 bases and J by 3 bases; unmatched bases: 9. The entire variable domain, with the rest obtained from reference TRBV7-2 and TRBJ2-3, is as follows: GAGVSQSPSNKVTEKGKDVELRCDPISGHTALYWYRQSLGQGLEFLIYFQGNSAPDKSGLPSDRFSAERTGGSVSTLTIQRTQQEDSAVYLCASSLASGRGWTDTQYFGPGTRLTVL.

This clonotype was detected ten times or more. The gene calls are TRBV12-3 or TRBV12-4 and TRBJ1-6; TRBD1 agrees at 9 bases. This CDR3 contains 14 residues. Trimming cost V 7 bases and J 10 bases; bases outside gene matches: 8. This CDR3 reads CASTSTGGLSPLHF. CDR3 nucleotides: TGTGCCAGCACTTCGACAGGGGGTCTCTCACCCCTCCACTTT.

The chain couples TRBV5-1 to TRBJ2-7; D remains ambiguous. Germline V gene sequence: CDR1 SGHRS, CDR2 YFSETQ. The CDR3 is 13 amino acids. The V gene lost 1 base and the J gene lost 6 bases, with 11 bases spanning the gap. CDR3 loop: CASSLSVAREQYF. In DNA, the CDR3 is TGCGCCAGCAGCTTGAGTGTGGCACGCGAGCAGTACTTC.

This clonotype was seen ten or more times. The chain employs TRBV7-2 and TRBJ2-1; TRBD1 agrees at 7 bases. The CDR3 contains 15 residues. The V segment lost 4 bases and the J segment 4 bases; nucleotides outside the gene matches: 7. Germline CDR1 is SGHTA and CDR2 is FQGNSA. CDR3 DNA: TGTGCCAGCAGCTCCTCAGGGGGTGCGTACAATGAGCAGTTCTTC. It is translated as CASSSSGGAYNEQFF.

This sequence joins TRBV4-3 and TRBJ2-7; the D gene is possibly TRBD1 (5 bases). CDR3 length equals 15 residues. Germline loops: CDR1 LGHNA, CDR2 YSLEER. Trimming removed 6 bases at V and 0 bases at J, with 15 bases between. This CDR3 is CASSAVWGSSYEQYF. CDR3 bases: TGCGCCAGCAGTGCCGTCTGGGGCAGCTCCTACGAGCAGTACTTC.

This clonotype was picked up many times. V usage is TRBV7-2 and J usage is TRBJ2-5, with TRBD2 matching over 8 bases. Trimming at V came to 1 base and at J to 1 base, leaving 8 bases not matched to a gene. The germline CDR1 and CDR2 sequences are SGHTA and FQGNSA. The CDR3 covers 17 residues. DNA for the CDR3: TGTGCCAGCAGCTTAGGGACGGCGGGAGGCGTCCAAGAGACCCAGTACTTC. Translated, it gives CASSLGTAGGVQETQYF.

This clonotype was detected many times. The chain joins TRBV20-1 to TRBJ2-3; 10 bases match TRBD1. Germline CDR1 is DFQATT and CDR2 is SNEGSKA (reference sequence). This CDR3 is 15 amino acids long. J lost 5 bases, V lost 1 base, and 6 bases had no gene match. CDR3 in amino acids: CSARGQGAGQDTQYF. The CDR3 DNA follows: TGCAGTGCTAGAGGACAGGGGGCTGGTCAAGATACGCAGTATTTT.

This clonotype was seen only a few times. This chain links TRBV7-9 with TRBJ2-1; the D is unclear. The CDR3 runs 15 residues. Germline lookup yields CDR1 SEHNR and CDR2 FQNEAQ (reference sequence). V dropped 3 bases and J dropped 5 bases, with 14 bases sitting between them. In DNA form, the CDR3 reads TGTGCCAGCAGCTTTGCCGCCCGGATCCACAATGAGCAGTTCTTC. This encodes CASSFAARIHNEQFF.

This clonotype was seen only a few times. The chain links TRBV11-1 to TRBJ2-1; D unresolved. CDR1 is SGHAT and CDR2 is FQDESV in the germline V gene (reference sequence). This CDR3 is built from 14 residues. V dropped 3 bases and J dropped 5 bases, with 11 bases sitting between them. In DNA form, the CDR3 reads TGTGCCAGCAGCTTGGTAACAGCCAACAATGAGCAGTTCTTC. As protein: CASSLVTANNEQFF.

The chain recombines TRBV24-1 with TRBJ1-1, with a weak D call TRBD1 (5 bases). V was pared by 5 bases and J by 10 bases, with 16 bases between. Germline CDR1 and CDR2: KGHDR and SFDVKD. This CDR3 comprises 13 residues. The CDR3 spells CATSAENRGGAFF. The CDR3 nucleotides are TGTGCCACCAGTGCTGAGAACCGGGGCGGAGCTTTCTTT.

This clonotype was observed many times. CDR3 protein: CSALLDRFNQPQHF. The CDR3 DNA follows: TGCAGTGCCCTCCTCGACAGGTTCAATCAGCCCCAGCATTTT. This chain connects TRBV20-1 to TRBJ1-5; D may be TRBD1 (6 bases). The CDR3 consists of 14 residues. Trimming took off 6 bases at V and 3 bases at J, with 15 bases between the two ends. Germline-derived CDR1 and CDR2 are DFQATT and SNEGSKA (reference sequence).

This clonotype was seen only a few times. The V gene is TRBV30, the J gene TRBJ1-2; no reliable D call. Trimming shortened V by 4 bases and J by 1 base, and 19 bases separated the two germline ends. The CDR3 consists of 16 residues. Germline V CDR1 and CDR2: GTSNPN, SVGIG (reference sequence). CDR3 in amino acids: CAWTIGGSPLNYGYTF. The CDR3 region has the DNA TGTGCCTGGACCATAGGTGGCTCACCTCTTAACTATGGCTACACCTTC.

This clonotype showed up just a few times. This chain joins TRBV6-5 and TRBJ1-5, with D unclear. Germline V gene lookup returns CDR1 MNHEY and CDR2 SVGAGI. V was pared by 5 bases and J by 3 bases, with 11 bases between. The length of the CDR3 is 14 residues. CDR3 residues: CASSPAGNNQPQHF. CDR3 in DNA: TGTGCCAGCAGTCCCGCGGGTAACAATCAGCCCCAGCATTTT.

The chain recombines TRBV4-2 with TRBJ2-3, with 8 positions matching TRBD1. Germline V gene lookup returns CDR1 LGHNA and CDR2 YNFKEQ. The CDR3 contains 17 residues. The V segment lost 1 base and the J segment 2 bases; nucleotides outside the gene matches: 8. This chain's CDR3 is CASSQVPGGSVTDTQYF. For the CDR3, the DNA is TGTGCCAGCAGCCAAGTCCCAGGGGGCTCGGTCACAGATACGCAGTATTTT.

A remark on this clonotype: At one of its ends the junction is not consistent with the germline gene, which may arise from a read error. The V and J genes are TRBV12-3 or TRBV12-4 and TRBJ2-3, with D perhaps given as TRBD1 or TRBD2 (6 bases each). The CDR3 contains 18 residues. CDR3 region: CTSSLRGARTVSTDTQYF. The CDR3 DNA reads TGTACCAGCAGTTTAAGGGGGGCCAGGACCGTTAGCACAGATACGCAGTATTTT.

This clonotype was counted a few times. The rearrangement joins TRBV24-1 to TRBJ2-1, with 7 bases that match TRBD2. Germline assignment: CDR1 KGHDR and CDR2 SFDVKD. This CDR3 region has 16 residues. V shed 7 bases and J 5 bases; nucleotides not matched to a gene: 13. The CDR3 DNA reads TGTGCCACCAGCTCACCCTCTCGCGGGAGAGACAATGAGCAGTTCTTC. Encoded protein: CATSSPSRGRDNEQFF.

This clonotype occurred a few times. The chain links TRBV20-1 to TRBJ1-1, with TRBD1 as a possible D gene (5 bases). Germline V gene sequence: CDR1 DFQATT, CDR2 SNEGSKA (reference sequence). This CDR3 is built from 13 residues. Trimming left V 5 bases short and J 5 bases short, with 15 bases between. CDR3 in DNA: TGCAGTGCTGCTAGGGGTACAAGAACTGAAGCTTTCTTT. Its protein is CSAARGTRTEAFF.

The chain recombines TRBV5-8 with TRBJ2-1; the match to TRBD2 covers 10 bases. CDR1 SGHTS and CDR2 YDEGEE come from the germline V gene. The CDR3 is 15 amino acids. V was pared by 3 bases and J by 7 bases, with 7 bases of the junction left unmatched. DNA for the CDR3: TGTGCCAGCAGCTCCGGGACTAGCGAGGCAAATGAGCAGTTCTTC. Its translation: CASSSGTSEANEQFF.